This T cell receptor (beta chain) was recovered during a study of response to subunit inactivated influenza vaccine. Study outcomes and limitations: Researchers suggested that each seasonal influenza vaccination recruits few new T cells.

The CDR3 consists of 14 residues. V was pared by 5 bases and J by 6 bases, with 6 bases of the junction left unmatched. The germline V gene has CDR1 MNHEY and CDR2 SMNVEV (reference sequence). MiXCR was run by TCRdb on the RT-PCR reads, yielding one entry per CDR3 protein. The sample records about 160,000 distinct CDR3 sequences, roughly a tenth being singletons. Notes on this clonotype: What it recognizes is unknown.

Source: non-naive T cells sorted from PBMCs, taken about 40 days after vaccination. This receptor was identified in a man aged 45 to 65 who received an inactivated influenza vaccine. V gene TRBV27 combines with J gene TRBJ2-3; TRBD1 agrees at 9 bases. CDR3: CASSDRGSLDTQYF. CDR3 in DNA: TGTGCCAGCAGTGACAGGGGGAGTTTGGATACGCAGTATTTT.